This T cell receptor (beta chain) was recorded in a study of vaccination and CD4 T cells after COVID-19. Across the whole study: Convalescent patients gave post-COVID blood a median around 91 days post-diagnosis, range 35 to 161.

This sample's treatment: approximately 11-day PBMC culture with coronavirus spike peptide pools or control peptides (ViraFEST assay). Sequencing of DNA taken from cultured CD4+ T cells relied on the Oncomine TCR Beta short-read assay. MiXCR was run by TCRdb on the PCR reads, yielding one entry per CDR3 protein. The sample contains over 6,500 distinct CDR3 sequences, 20% to 25% of which appear only once. This clonotype has just a few counts. Its specificity is not known. Study results and caveats: Nearly all convalescent vaccine-specific clones, 304 of 307, recognized only SARS-CoV-2 spike.

The source was CD4+ T cells from blood, cultured in vitro, collected after SARS-CoV-2 vaccination. This receptor was identified in a human donor who had recovered from COVID-19.

The CDR3 nucleotides are TGTGCCAGTAGTAGAGATCGGGGCCTTGAAGCTTTCTTT. It translates to CASSRDRGLEAFF. The chain couples TRBV19 to TRBJ1-1; a possible D gene is TRBD1 (5 bases). The germline CDR1 and CDR2 sequences are LNHDA and SQIVND (reference sequence). CDR3 length: 13 residues. V lost 4 bases and J 7 bases, leaving 13 bases between the germline ends.